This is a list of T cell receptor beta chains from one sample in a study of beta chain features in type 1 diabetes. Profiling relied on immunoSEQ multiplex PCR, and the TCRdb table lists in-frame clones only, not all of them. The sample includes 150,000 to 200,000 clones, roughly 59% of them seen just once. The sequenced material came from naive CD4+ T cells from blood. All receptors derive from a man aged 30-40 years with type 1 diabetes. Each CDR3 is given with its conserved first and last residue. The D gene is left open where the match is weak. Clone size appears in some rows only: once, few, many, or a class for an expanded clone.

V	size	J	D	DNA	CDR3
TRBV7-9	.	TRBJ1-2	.	TGTGCCAGCAGACGTTCGGACAGCAGCTATGGCTACACCTTC	CASRRSDSSYGYTF
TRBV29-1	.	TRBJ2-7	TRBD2	TGCAGCGTTCTCGGACTAGCGGGGGACTACGAGCAGTACTTC	CSVLGLAGDYEQYF
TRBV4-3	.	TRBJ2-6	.	TGCGCCAGCAGCCAAGATATTGGGGTAGGGGCCAACGTCCTGACTTTC	CASSQDIGVGANVLTF
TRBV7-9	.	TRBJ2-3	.	TGTGCCAGCAGCTTAGTCCCTTCTAGCACAGATACGCAGTATTTT	CASSLVPSSTDTQYF
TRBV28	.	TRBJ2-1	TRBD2	TGTGCCAGCAGCCCCGGGGGGTCCTACAATGAGCAGTTCTTC	CASSPGGSYNEQFF
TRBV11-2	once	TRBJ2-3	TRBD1	TGTGCCAGCAGCTTAGGAGGACAGGGGACAGATACGCAGTATTTT	CASSLGGQGTDTQYF
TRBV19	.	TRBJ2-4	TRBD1	TGTGCCAGTGACGTCGGACAGGGGACTTACATTCAGTACTTC	CASDVGQGTYIQYF
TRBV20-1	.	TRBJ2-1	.	TGCAGTGCTTCCAAGGGGAATGAGCAGTTCTTC	CSASKGNEQFF
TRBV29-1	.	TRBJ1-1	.	TGCAGCGTAAACAGAAATTTCATGAACACTGAAGCTTTCTTT	CSVNRNFMNTEAFF
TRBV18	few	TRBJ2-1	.	TGTGCCAGCTCACTGGGTGGTAATGAGCAGTTCTTC	CASSLGGNEQFF
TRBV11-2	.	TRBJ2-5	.	TGTGCCAGCAGCTTCAGGGAAATGGGGACCCAGTACTTC	CASSFREMGTQYF
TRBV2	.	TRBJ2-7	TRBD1	TGTGCCAGCAGTGGCGGGACAGGGGTCTCCTACGAGCAGTACTTC	CASSGGTGVSYEQYF
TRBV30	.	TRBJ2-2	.	TGTGCCTGGAGTGTATCGTGGCGGATGAACACCGGGGAGCTGTTTTTT	CAWSVSWRMNTGELFF
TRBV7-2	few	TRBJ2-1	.	TGTGCCAGCAGGTACGACAGGGACTCTTACAATGAGCAGTTCTTC	CASRYDRDSYNEQFF
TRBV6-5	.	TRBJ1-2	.	TGTGCCAGCAGTTACAGACAAGGGAGCTATGGCTACACCTTC	CASSYRQGSYGYTF
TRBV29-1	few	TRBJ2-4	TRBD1	TGCAGCGTGGAACAGGGGGATGGCATTCAGTACTTC	CSVEQGDGIQYF
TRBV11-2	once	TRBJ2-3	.	TGTGCCACGTACTTCGGGAATACGCAGTATTTT	CATYFGNTQYF
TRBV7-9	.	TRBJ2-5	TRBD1	TGTGCCAGCACCGATGGGGGACAGACTGGGACCCAGTACTTC	CASTDGGQTGTQYF
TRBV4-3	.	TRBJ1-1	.	TGCGCCAGCAGCCAAGGGGCAGGGACGAACACTGAAGCTTTCTTT	CASSQGAGTNTEAFF
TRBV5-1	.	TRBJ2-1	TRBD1	TGCGCCAGCAGCATAACGACAGGGGTCGAATACAGGGAGCAGTTCTTC	CASSITTGVEYREQFF
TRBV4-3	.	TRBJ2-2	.	TGCGCCAGCAGCCAAGAAGTTACCGCACTGAACACCGGGGAGCTGTTTTTT	CASSQEVTALNTGELFF
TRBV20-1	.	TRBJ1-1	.	TGCAGTGCTAGTGAGAACACTGAAGCTTTCTTT	CSASENTEAFF
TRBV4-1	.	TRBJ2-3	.	TGCGCCAGCAGCCAAGAAGAGGAGGAGGGTACGCAGTATTTT	CASSQEEEEGTQYF
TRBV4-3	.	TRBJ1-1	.	TGCGCCAGCAGCCAGGCCGACAGAAACACTGAAGCTTTCTTT	CASSQADRNTEAFF
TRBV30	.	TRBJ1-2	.	TGTGCCTGGAGTCCGGTGGGGTATGGCTACACCTTC	CAWSPVGYGYTF
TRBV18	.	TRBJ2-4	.	TGTGCCAGCTCACCTGACGTAGCCAAAAACATTCAGTACTTC	CASSPDVAKNIQYF
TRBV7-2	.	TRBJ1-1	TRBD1	TGTGCCAGCAGCCGAGGGAGGGGGCTAGGGAACACTGAAGCTTTCTTT	CASSRGRGLGNTEAFF
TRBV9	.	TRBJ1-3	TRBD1	TGTGCCAGCAGCGATCTTACAGGGGCCAACTCTGGAAACACCATATATTTT	CASSDLTGANSGNTIYF
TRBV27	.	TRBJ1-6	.	TGTGCCAGCAGTCCCGTGTCAGCCCAGGGGAATAATTCACCCCTCCACTTT	CASSPVSAQGNNSPLHF
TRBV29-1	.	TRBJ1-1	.	TGCAGCGCCAAGGGGGGCTCCCCGTGGGCTTTCTTT	CSAKGGSPWAFF
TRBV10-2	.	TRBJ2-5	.	TGCGCCAGCAGTGAATGGAGTTCGGGGGAGTACGGGACCCAGTACTTC	CASSEWSSGEYGTQYF
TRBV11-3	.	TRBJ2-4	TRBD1	TGTGCCAGCAGCCAAGGACAGGGCGAGGCCAAAAACATTCAGTACTTC	CASSQGQGEAKNIQYF
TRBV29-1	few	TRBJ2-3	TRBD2	TGCAGCGCCGGGACTAGCCGCCGAGATACGCAGTATTTT	CSAGTSRRDTQYF
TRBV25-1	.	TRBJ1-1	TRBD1	TGTGCCAGCAGTACGACAGGGAAAATTGCTGAAGCTTTCTTT	CASSTTGKIAEAFF
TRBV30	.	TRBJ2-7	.	TGTGCCTGGAGCCCGGGGGCGTCTCCCGTCTACGAGCAGTACTTC	CAWSPGASPVYEQYF
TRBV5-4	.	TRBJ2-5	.	TGTGCCAGCAGCTTCGGGGGTGCTAGTGGAGAGACCCAGTACTTC	CASSFGGASGETQYF
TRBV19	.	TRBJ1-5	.	TGTGCCAGTAGTACGCAGGGAAATCAGCCCCAGCATTTT	CASSTQGNQPQHF
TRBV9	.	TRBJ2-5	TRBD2	TGTGCCAGCAGCGTAGGAGGCAGCGGGGGGGCCCGGGAGACCCAGTACTTC	CASSVGGSGGARETQYF
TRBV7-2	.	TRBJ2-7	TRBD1	TGTGCCAGCAGCTTAGCGGTAACAGGGGGTATTGACGAGCAGTACTTC	CASSLAVTGGIDEQYF
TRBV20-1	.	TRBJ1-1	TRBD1	TGCAGTGCTAGAGACCCCGGACAGGGACTCTTT	CSARDPGQGLF
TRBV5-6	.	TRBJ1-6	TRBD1	TGTGCCAGCAGCTACACGGGACAGCATTTTCACTTT	CASSYTGQHFHF
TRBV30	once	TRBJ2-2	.	TGTGCCTGGAGATTCACCGGGGAGCTGTTTTTT	CAWRFTGELFF